These T cell receptor beta chains were read from a single sample in a study of shared clonotypes between healthy human individuals. Profiling relied on immunoSEQ multiplex PCR, and the TCRdb table lists in-frame clones only, not all of them. Of 1.5 million to 2.5 million clones detected, approximately 94% appear once; the ten largest clones hold more than 0.9%. Sequences were obtained from naive CD8+ T cells sorted from blood. Receptor source: a man aged 18 to 29 in good health. Each CDR3 is given with its conserved first and last residue. The order of the fields is J gene, CDR3 length, clone size, D gene, V gene, CDR3 protein, CDR3 DNA. A D gene is named only where the DNA matches it firmly. Not all rows give a size; the values are once, few, many and, for expanded clones, a class.

J gene: TRBJ2-1
CDR3 length: 16
clone size: NA
D gene: TRBD2
V gene: TRBV5-1
CDR3 protein: CASSSSLAGGPDEQFF
CDR3 DNA: TGCGCCAGCAGCTCCTCACTAGCGGGGGGGCCCGATGAGCAGTTCTTC

J gene: TRBJ2-7
CDR3 length: 16
clone size: NA
D gene: NA
V gene: TRBV27
CDR3 protein: CASSPSLGEDGYEQYF
CDR3 DNA: TGTGCCAGCAGTCCATCTTTAGGGGAGGACGGGTACGAGCAGTACTTC

J gene: TRBJ2-3
CDR3 length: 19
clone size: NA
D gene: NA
V gene: TRBV7-9
CDR3 protein: CASSLAGTAFVYGTDTQYF
CDR3 DNA: TGTGCCAGCAGCTTAGCCGGGACGGCCTTCGTCTACGGCACAGATACGCAGTATTTT

J gene: TRBJ1-2
CDR3 length: 14
clone size: NA
D gene: TRBD1
V gene: TRBV30
CDR3 protein: CAWSGTGWAYGYTF
CDR3 DNA: TGTGCCTGGAGTGGGACAGGGTGGGCTTATGGCTACACCTTC

J gene: TRBJ1-1
CDR3 length: 15
clone size: NA
D gene: TRBD1
V gene: TRBV5-8
CDR3 protein: CASSSGTGINTEAFF
CDR3 DNA: TGTGCCAGCAGTTCCGGGACAGGGATCAACACTGAAGCTTTCTTT

J gene: TRBJ2-2
CDR3 length: 13
clone size: NA
D gene: NA
V gene: TRBV27
CDR3 protein: CASRGLSTGELFF
CDR3 DNA: TGTGCCAGTCGAGGGTTGAGCACCGGGGAGCTGTTTTTT

J gene: TRBJ2-3
CDR3 length: 12
clone size: NA
D gene: TRBD1
V gene: TRBV30
CDR3 protein: CAWGQGTDTQYF
CDR3 DNA: TGTGCCTGGGGACAGGGGACAGATACGCAGTATTTT

J gene: TRBJ2-1
CDR3 length: 15
clone size: NA
D gene: NA
V gene: TRBV5-4
CDR3 protein: CASSLENAGYNEQFF
CDR3 DNA: TGTGCCAGCAGCTTGGAGAATGCGGGTTACAATGAGCAGTTCTTC

J gene: TRBJ1-5
CDR3 length: 15
clone size: NA
D gene: TRBD1
V gene: TRBV27
CDR3 protein: CASSYGQGVNQPQHF
CDR3 DNA: TGTGCCAGCAGCTACGGACAGGGAGTCAATCAGCCCCAGCATTTT

J gene: TRBJ2-5
CDR3 length: 12
clone size: once
D gene: NA
V gene: TRBV7-9
CDR3 protein: CASSFMAETQYF
CDR3 DNA: TGTGCCAGCAGCTTTATGGCAGAGACCCAGTACTTC

J gene: TRBJ2-2
CDR3 length: 16
clone size: NA
D gene: TRBD1
V gene: TRBV7-6
CDR3 protein: CASSTRDSANTGELFF
CDR3 DNA: TGTGCCAGCAGCACCCGGGACAGTGCGAACACCGGGGAGCTGTTTTTT

J gene: TRBJ2-7
CDR3 length: 11
clone size: NA
D gene: NA
V gene: TRBV6-5
CDR3 protein: CASSAGTEQYF
CDR3 DNA: TGTGCCAGCAGTGCCGGGACCGAGCAGTACTTC

J gene: TRBJ2-5
CDR3 length: 14
clone size: NA
D gene: TRBD2
V gene: TRBV7-8
CDR3 protein: CASSDAGDPGTQYF
CDR3 DNA: TGTGCCAGCAGCGACGCGGGGGACCCGGGGACCCAGTACTTC

J gene: TRBJ2-7
CDR3 length: 17
clone size: NA
D gene: TRBD2
V gene: TRBV29-1
CDR3 protein: CSVASASGGDLFDEQYF
CDR3 DNA: TGCAGCGTCGCCTCGGCTAGCGGGGGAGATCTCTTCGACGAGCAGTACTTC

J gene: TRBJ2-7
CDR3 length: 14
clone size: NA
D gene: NA
V gene: TRBV28
CDR3 protein: CASCTGGSAYEQYF
CDR3 DNA: TGTGCCAGCTGTACCGGGGGCTCCGCCTACGAGCAGTACTTC

J gene: TRBJ2-1
CDR3 length: 14
clone size: NA
D gene: TRBD1
V gene: TRBV27
CDR3 protein: CASSDREIHNEQFF
CDR3 DNA: TGTGCCAGCAGCGACAGGGAGATCCACAATGAGCAGTTCTTC